This TCR beta chain was documented in a study of vaccination and CD4 T cells after COVID-19. An Oncomine TCR Beta short-read assay was used to sequence the DNA from cultured CD4+ T cells. Genomic DNA from cultured CD4+ T cells was extracted. TCRdb passed the PCR reads through MiXCR, listing each CDR3 protein once. Of several thousand distinct CDR3 sequences in the sample, around 54% are singletons; the top ten hold 7.6%. This clonotype has just a few counts. The target antigen is unknown. The sample's treatment: approximately 9-day PBMC culture with coronavirus spike peptide pools or control peptides (ViraFEST assay). Researchers reported culturing about 2.1 million PBMCs per well with approximately 9.3 IU/ml IL-2 and approximately 10 ug/ml peptide pools. Sequencing used CD4+ T cells from blood, cultured in vitro. The origin of this receptor is a human donor who had recovered from COVID-19.

The CDR3 loop reads CASSASLGTEAFF. The CDR3 nucleotides read TGTGCCAGCAGTGCCTCACTGGGCACTGAAGCTTTCTTT. This chain links TRBV28 with TRBJ1-1, with D hard to call. V dropped 5 bases and J dropped 4 bases, with 11 bases sitting between them. CDR3 size: 13 residues. Germline CDR1 MDHEN, CDR2 SYDVKM.